The sequence of this T cell receptor (beta chain) was determined in a study of blood T cell repertoires in COVID-19. Study-wide background: Samples came from the United States, Italy and Spain, spanning acute and convalescent COVID-19.

V lost 0 bases and J lost 7, with 16 bases in between. Looked up from germline, CDR1 is SGDLS and CDR2 is YYNGEE. The CDR3 runs 16 residues. Authors' processing steps: Researchers report that nucleated cell counts were estimated from reference gene primer amplification. Produced via immunoSEQ multiplex PCR; TCRdb's table is partial and in-frame only. For V, J and clone size, that table is used; D and trimming come from the DNA. The sample has roughly 360,000 clones, 83% seen once; the top ten hold 5.1%. The participants were between about 18 and 90 years old and came from about two dozen US areas. The source of this sequence is a woman aged 45-60 years who had recovered from COVID-19. The chain carries TRBV9 and TRBJ1-4; maybe TRBD1 (6 bases). Sequenced material: PBMCs or T cells enriched from blood (not recorded which). This CDR3 is CASSVGGGSEGEKLFF. CDR3 nucleotides: TGTGCCAGCAGCGTAGGGGGGGGCAGTGAAGGTGAAAAACTGTTTTTT. Based on the CDR3 plus reference TRBV9 and TRBJ1-4, the full variable domain is DSGVTQTPKHLITATGQRVTLRCSPRSGDLSVYWYQQSLDQGLQFLIQYYNGEERAKGNILERFSAQQFPDLHSELNLSSLELGDSALYFCASSVGGGSEGEKLFFGSGTQLSVL.